These 18 T cell receptor beta chains came from one sample sequenced in a study of shared clonotypes between healthy human individuals. This table comes from immunoSEQ multiplex PCR, and its TCRdb copy is limited to in-frame clones, with some not included. Here the sample spans about 1.5 million clones, approximately 98% being singletons. The sample was naive CD4+ T cells sorted from blood. Regarding subset: CD45RA+ positively selected. The origin of the receptors is a man younger than 45 in good health.

The chain carries TRBV18 and TRBJ1-2; 7 bases align to TRBD1. CDR3 length: 15 amino acids. Germline lookup yields CDR1 KGHSH and CDR2 LQKENI. V shed 3 bases, J shed 7 bases, and the junction held 11 bases outside the gene matches. In DNA form, the CDR3 reads TGTGCCAGCTCACCGAAGGGGGCGCAGACTAGTGGCTACACCTTC. Protein product: CASSPKGAQTSGYTF.

This clone was detected once. The chain links TRBV9 to TRBJ2-7; 10 bases match TRBD2. In germline, CDR1 is SGDLS, CDR2 YYNGEE. V shed 3 bases, J shed 2 bases, and the junction held 8 bases outside the gene matches. CDR3 length: 16 residues. The CDR3 loop reads CASSAFGLAETYEQYF. The CDR3 DNA is TGTGCCAGCAGCGCCTTTGGACTAGCGGAAACCTACGAGCAGTACTTC.

The chain employs TRBV5-5 and TRBJ2-1; D unresolved. The V end was cut by 4 bases, the J end by 0 bases, with 14 bases between. The V gene's germline CDR1 is SGHKS and CDR2 YYEKEE (reference sequence). The CDR3 is 16 residues long. The CDR3 reads CASSGAPHSSYNEQFF. The CDR3 nucleotides read TGTGCCAGCAGCGGCGCACCTCACAGCTCCTACAATGAGCAGTTCTTC.

This rearrangement joins TRBV5-6 to TRBJ2-1, with 7 bases lining up with TRBD2. V dropped 1 base and J dropped 7; count of bases not matched to a gene: 11. Germline V lookup: CDR1 SGHDT, CDR2 YYEEEE. There are 16 residues in the CDR3. DNA for the CDR3: TGTGCCAGCAGCTTGTACCCTAGCGGAGCTACAAATGAGCAGTTCTTC. This translates into CASSLYPSGATNEQFF.

V usage is TRBV7-6 and J usage is TRBJ1-1, with D perhaps TRBD1 (5 bases). Between the trimmed V and J ends, which lost 1 base and 0 bases, there was a span of 9 bases. Germline V gene lookup returns CDR1 SGHVS and CDR2 FNYEAQ. This CDR3 spans 15 amino acids. CDR3 nucleotides: TGTGCCAGCAGCTTAGGGGGGTCCTTGAACACTGAAGCTTTCTTT. As protein: CASSLGGSLNTEAFF.

The sample holds one count of this clone. V is TRBV18 and J is TRBJ1-3; 7 bases are shared with TRBD1. The V segment lost 3 bases and the J segment 2 bases; nucleotides outside the gene matches: 16. CDR1 is KGHSH and CDR2 is LQKENI in the germline V gene. This CDR3 has 19 residues. The CDR3 sequence is CASSPGGTALPGAGNTIYF. In DNA form, the CDR3 reads TGTGCCAGCTCACCGGGCGGGACAGCACTCCCTGGGGCTGGAAACACCATATATTTT.

J is TRBJ1-4 and V is TRBV19, with TRBD1 matching over 8 bases. The V segment lost 5 bases and the J segment 4 bases; nucleotides outside the gene matches: 6. The CDR3 is 15 residues long. Germline loops: CDR1 LNHDA, CDR2 SQIVND (reference sequence). The CDR3 loop is CASSPRQGLNEKLFF. The CDR3 DNA follows: TGTGCCAGTAGTCCTAGACAGGGGCTTAATGAAAAACTGTTTTTT.

The CDR3 DNA reads as TGCGCCAGCAGCATCGGACTAGAGGAGACCCAGTACTTC. This sequence encodes CASSIGLEETQYF. This chain uses TRBV5-1 with TRBJ2-5; 7 bases are a match to TRBD2. The ends lost 4 bases at V and 5 bases at J; junction bases unmatched: 5. The CDR3 is made up of 13 amino acids. Germline V gene sequence: CDR1 SGHRS, CDR2 YFSETQ.

J is TRBJ1-1 and V is TRBV18, with TRBD1 as a possible D gene (5 bases). This CDR3 spans 15 amino acids. V lost 1 base and J 1 base, leaving 10 bases between the germline ends. Germline lookup yields CDR1 KGHSH and CDR2 LQKENI. This CDR3 reads CASSPRGDRNTEAFF. The CDR3 nucleotides are TGTGCCAGCTCACCACGAGGAGACAGGAACACTGAAGCTTTCTTT.

The J gene is TRBJ2-3, the V gene TRBV27; maybe TRBD2 (6 bases). The V gene's germline CDR1 is MNHEY and CDR2 SMNVEV (reference sequence). CDR3 length: 14 amino acids. V was pared by 5 bases and J by 7 bases, with 16 bases between. CDR3 DNA: TGTGCCAGCAGTGGTCTAGCGATCTTTAATACGCAGTATTTT. Translation: CASSGLAIFNTQYF.

The chain combines TRBV29-1 with TRBJ2-7, with D perhaps TRBD2 (6 bases). The germline V gene has CDR1 SQVTM and CDR2 ANQGSEA. The CDR3 has 13 amino acids. V was shortened by 1 base and J by 3 bases, with 10 bases between the two germline ends. CDR3 sequence reads: CSVEAGVFYEQYF. CDR3 in DNA: TGCAGCGTTGAAGCGGGAGTTTTCTACGAGCAGTACTTC.

The chain combines TRBV5-1 with TRBJ2-5; D is perhaps TRBD2 (6 bases). This CDR3 has 13 amino acids. CDR1 is SGHRS and CDR2 is YFSETQ in the germline V gene. Trimming removed 2 bases from V and 5 bases from J, with 10 bases in between. The chain's CDR3 is CASSFGGTETQYF. In nucleotides, the CDR3 is TGCGCCAGCAGCTTTGGCGGGACGGAGACCCAGTACTTC.

In regard to this clone: The sample holds other DNA sequences that translate to the same CDR3. This chain joins TRBV6-5 and TRBJ1-5, with unresolved D. The ends were cut back, 3 bases at V and 2 bases at J, with 5 bases in the middle. Looked up from germline, CDR1 is MNHEY and CDR2 is SVGAGI. The CDR3 totals 13 residues. CDR3 coding DNA: TGTGCCAGCAGTTATGGTGGCAATCAGCCCCAGCATTTT. Encoded protein: CASSYGGNQPQHF.

The chain links TRBV11-2 to TRBJ2-5, with 8 bases lining up with TRBD2. The germline V gene encodes CDR1 SGHAT and CDR2 FQNNGV. The V and J ends lost 5 bases and 1 base, in that order; junction bases with no gene match: 9. This CDR3 is 16 amino acids long. The CDR3 DNA follows: TGTGCCAGCAGCCCCCGGACTAGCAGCTTCCAAGAGACCCAGTACTTC. It translates to CASSPRTSSFQETQYF. The full variable domain, its missing parts supplied by reference TRBV11-2 and TRBJ2-5, is EAGVAQSPRYKIIEKRQSVAFWCNPISGHATLYWYQQILGQGPKLLIQFQNNGVVDDSQLPKDRFSAERLKGVDSTLKIQPAKLEDSAVYLCASSPRTSSFQETQYFGPGTRLLVL.

About this clone itself: This sample also contains other DNA sequences that code for the same CDR3. The gene calls are TRBV18 and TRBJ2-7, with D tentatively TRBD1 (6 bases). The V and J ends lost 3 bases and 4 bases respectively, with 10 bases between them. CDR3 length equals 13 residues. Germline V lookup: CDR1 KGHSH, CDR2 LQKENI. The DNA for the CDR3 is TGTGCCAGCTCACCGAGGACAGATTACGAGCAGTACTTC. Translation gives CASSPRTDYEQYF.

This sequence joins TRBV5-6 and TRBJ1-5; a weak D match, TRBD1 (5 bases). The V gene lost 2 bases and the J gene lost 5 bases, with 14 bases spanning the gap. The CDR3 is 15 amino acids. Germline V gene sequence: CDR1 SGHDT, CDR2 YYEEEE. In DNA form, the CDR3 reads TGTGCCAGCAGCTTCGGGCCCAGGGCTGATCAGCCCCAGCATTTT. Residues: CASSFGPRADQPQHF.

V usage is TRBV5-6 and J usage is TRBJ2-7; 7 bases match TRBD1. Germline V CDR1 and CDR2: SGHDT, YYEEEE. J was trimmed by 12 bases and V by 4 bases; bases with no gene match: 13. This CDR3 is 13 amino acids long. The CDR3 DNA reads as TGTGCCAGCAGCCTGCAGACAGGGCCCCTTATGTACTTC. Translating it yields CASSLQTGPLMYF.

The chain links TRBV5-5 to TRBJ2-7; D unresolved. Germline loops: CDR1 SGHKS, CDR2 YYEKEE (reference sequence). V lost 5 bases and J 3 bases, leaving 9 bases between the germline ends. CDR3 length: 12 residues. The chain's CDR3 is CASSYENYEQYF. In DNA, the CDR3 is TGTGCCAGCAGTTACGAGAACTACGAGCAGTACTTC. The whole variable domain, remainder taken from reference TRBV5-5 and TRBJ2-7, is DAGVTQSPTHLIKTRGQQVTLRCSPISGHKSVSWYQQVLGQGPQFIFQYYEKEERGRGNFPDRFSARQFPNYSSELNVNALLLGDSALYLCASSYENYEQYFGPGTRLTVT.